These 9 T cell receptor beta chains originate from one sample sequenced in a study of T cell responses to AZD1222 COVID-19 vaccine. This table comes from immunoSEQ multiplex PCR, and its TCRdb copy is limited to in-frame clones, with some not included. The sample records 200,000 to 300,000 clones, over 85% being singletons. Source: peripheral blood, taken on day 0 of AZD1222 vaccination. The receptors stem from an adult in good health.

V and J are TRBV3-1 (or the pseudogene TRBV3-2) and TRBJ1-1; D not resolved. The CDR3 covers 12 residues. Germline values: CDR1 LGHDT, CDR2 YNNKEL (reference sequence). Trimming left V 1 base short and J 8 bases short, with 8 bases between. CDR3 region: CASSQGPWEAFF. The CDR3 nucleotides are TGTGCCAGCAGCCAAGGTCCCTGGGAAGCTTTCTTT.

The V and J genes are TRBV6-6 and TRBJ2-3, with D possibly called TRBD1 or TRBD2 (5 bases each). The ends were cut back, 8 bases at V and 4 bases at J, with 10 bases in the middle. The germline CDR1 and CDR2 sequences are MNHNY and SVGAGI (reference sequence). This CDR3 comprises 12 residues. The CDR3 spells CASGGGADTQYF. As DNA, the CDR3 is TGTGCCAGCGGGGGTGGGGCAGATACGCAGTATTTT.

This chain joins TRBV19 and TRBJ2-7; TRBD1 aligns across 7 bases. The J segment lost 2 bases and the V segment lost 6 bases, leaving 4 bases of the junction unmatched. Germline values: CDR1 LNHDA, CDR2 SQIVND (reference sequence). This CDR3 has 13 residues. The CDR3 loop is CASRRTGTYEQYF. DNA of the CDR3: TGTGCCAGTAGGCGGACAGGAACCTACGAGCAGTACTTC.

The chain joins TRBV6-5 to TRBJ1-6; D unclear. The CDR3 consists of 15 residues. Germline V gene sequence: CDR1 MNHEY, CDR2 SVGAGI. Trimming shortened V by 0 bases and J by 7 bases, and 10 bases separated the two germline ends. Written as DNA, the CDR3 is TGTGCCAGCAGTTACTCCGGCGGCCGAAATTCACCCCTCCACTTT. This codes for CASSYSGGRNSPLHF.

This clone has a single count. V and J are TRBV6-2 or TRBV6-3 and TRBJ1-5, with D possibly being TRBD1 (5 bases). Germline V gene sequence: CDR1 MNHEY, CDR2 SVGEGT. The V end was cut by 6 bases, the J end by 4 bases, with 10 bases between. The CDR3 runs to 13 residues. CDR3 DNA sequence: TGTGCCAGCAGCTCCGGACAAAATCAGCCCCAGCATTTT. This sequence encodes CASSSGQNQPQHF.

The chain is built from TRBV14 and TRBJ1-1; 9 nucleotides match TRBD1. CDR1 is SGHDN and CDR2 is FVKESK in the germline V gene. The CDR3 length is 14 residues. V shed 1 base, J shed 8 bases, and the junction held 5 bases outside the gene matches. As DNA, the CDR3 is TGTGCCAGCAGCCAAGGGTCCGGACAGGGGGAAGCTTTCTTT. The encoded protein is CASSQGSGQGEAFF. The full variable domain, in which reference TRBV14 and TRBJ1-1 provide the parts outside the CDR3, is EAGVTQFPSHSVIEKGQTVTLRCDPISGHDNLYWYRRVMGKEIKFLLHFVKESKQDESGMPNNRFLAERTGGTYSTLKVQPAELEDSGVYFCASSQGSGQGEAFFGQGTRLTVV.

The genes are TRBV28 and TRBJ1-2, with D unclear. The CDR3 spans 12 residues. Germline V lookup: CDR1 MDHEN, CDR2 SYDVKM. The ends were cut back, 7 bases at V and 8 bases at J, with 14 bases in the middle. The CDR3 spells CASTTAVDGYTF. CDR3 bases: TGTGCCAGCACCACGGCGGTAGACGGCTACACCTTC.

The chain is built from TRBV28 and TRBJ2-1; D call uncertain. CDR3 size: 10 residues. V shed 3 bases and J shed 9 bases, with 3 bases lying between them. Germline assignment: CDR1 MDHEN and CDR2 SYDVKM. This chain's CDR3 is CASSLVEQFF. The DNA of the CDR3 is TGTGCCAGCAGTTTGGTTGAGCAGTTCTTC.

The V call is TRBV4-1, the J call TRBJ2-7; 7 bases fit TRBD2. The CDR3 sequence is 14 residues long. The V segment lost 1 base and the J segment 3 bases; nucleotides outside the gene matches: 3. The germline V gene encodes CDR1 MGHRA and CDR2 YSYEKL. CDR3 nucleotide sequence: TGCGCCAGCAGCCAAGGACGGGGGGACTACGAGCAGTACTTC. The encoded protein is CASSQGRGDYEQYF.